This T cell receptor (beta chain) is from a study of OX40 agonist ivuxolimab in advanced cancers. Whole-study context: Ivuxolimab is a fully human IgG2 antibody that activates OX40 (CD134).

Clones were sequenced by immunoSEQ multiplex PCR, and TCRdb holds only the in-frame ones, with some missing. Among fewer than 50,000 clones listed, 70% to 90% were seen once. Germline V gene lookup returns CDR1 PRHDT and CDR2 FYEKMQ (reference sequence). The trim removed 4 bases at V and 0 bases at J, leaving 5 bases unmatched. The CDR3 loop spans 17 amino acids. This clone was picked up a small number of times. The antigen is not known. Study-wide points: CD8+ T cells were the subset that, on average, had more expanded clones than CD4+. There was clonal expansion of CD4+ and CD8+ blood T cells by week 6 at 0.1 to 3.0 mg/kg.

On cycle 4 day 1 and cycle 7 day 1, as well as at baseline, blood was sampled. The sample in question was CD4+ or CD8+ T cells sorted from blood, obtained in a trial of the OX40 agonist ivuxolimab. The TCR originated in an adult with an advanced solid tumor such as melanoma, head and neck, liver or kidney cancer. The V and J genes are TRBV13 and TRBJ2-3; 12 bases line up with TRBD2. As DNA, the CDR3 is TGTGCCAGCAGCTCCGATGGGACTAGCGGGAGCACAGATACGCAGTATTTT. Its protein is CASSSDGTSGSTDTQYF.